The next 30 T cell receptor beta chains were all read from a single sample in a study of beta chain features in type 1 diabetes. Expressed TCRB transcripts were sequenced after all isolated RNA was converted to cDNA. Only in-frame clones appear in the TCRdb table, and some are missing; sequencing was by immunoSEQ multiplex PCR. This repertoire shows around 330,000 clones, 11% found once; its top ten account for roughly 0.016%. Specimen: naive CD4+ T cells from blood. These receptors were taken from a woman in her thirties in good health.

This clone has more than one count but fewer than ten. V is TRBV7-9 and J is TRBJ2-5, with 11 nucleotides matching TRBD2. Unmatched junction bases numbered 9, after V lost 5 bases and J lost 4 bases. Germline CDR1 SEHNR, CDR2 FQNEAQ (reference sequence). The CDR3 spans 16 residues. CDR3 sequence: CASSQGTSGLGETQYF. CDR3 bases: TGTGCCAGCAGCCAAGGGACTAGCGGATTGGGAGAGACCCAGTACTTC.

The chain recombines TRBV7-2 with TRBJ2-3, with TRBD2 identical over 7 bases. In germline, CDR1 is SGHTA, CDR2 FQGNSA. V dropped 4 bases and J dropped 6; count of bases not matched to a gene: 7. There are 14 residues in the CDR3. CDR3 in DNA: TGTGCCAGCAGCTGGGGACTGGGGGGGGATACGCAGTATTTT. Translating gives CASSWGLGGDTQYF.

The chain combines TRBV6-5 with TRBJ1-2, with 7 bases aligning to TRBD1. This CDR3 spans 12 amino acids. V trimming: 5 bases; J trimming: 5 bases; junction bases outside the gene matches: 2. The V gene's germline CDR1 is MNHEY and CDR2 SVGAGI. CDR3 bases: TGTGCCAGCAGTCAGACAGGGTATGGCTACACCTTC. This codes for CASSQTGYGYTF.

In its sample, this clone was seen a few times. The chain uses TRBV15 and TRBJ2-2; TRBD2 aligns across 11 bases. The ends lost 0 bases at V and 5 bases at J; junction bases unmatched: 2. Germline V lookup: CDR1 LNHNV, CDR2 YYDKDF (reference sequence). The CDR3 is 16 residues long. The CDR3 spells CATSRDRLAGTGELFF. The DNA for the CDR3 is TGTGCCACCAGCAGAGATAGACTAGCGGGGACCGGGGAGCTGTTTTTT.

This clone was picked up a small number of times. Other nucleotide sequences from this sample produce the same CDR3. The chain recombines TRBV5-1 with TRBJ1-5; D ambiguous. Trimming left V 0 bases short and J 5 bases short, with 6 bases between. CDR1 is SGHRS, CDR2 YFSETQ, per germline. The CDR3 has 13 amino acids. As DNA, the CDR3 is TGCGCCAGCAGCTTGGGGGGAGATCAGCCCCAGCATTTT. As protein: CASSLGGDQPQHF.

This chain uses TRBV5-4 with TRBJ2-5; 9 bases align to TRBD2. The germline CDR1 and CDR2 sequences are SGHNT and YYREEE (reference sequence). The CDR3 consists of 14 residues. V was clipped by 1 base and J by 4 bases; unmatched bases: 2. As DNA, the CDR3 is TGTGCCAGCAGCTTGCAACTAGCGGGAGAGACCCAGTACTTC. Amino acids: CASSLQLAGETQYF.

This clone occurred a few times. The rearrangement links TRBV5-4 to TRBJ2-7; TRBD1 matches 8 bases. The germline V gene has CDR1 SGHNT and CDR2 YYREEE (reference sequence). CDR3 length: 14 residues. V was clipped by 5 bases and J by 2 bases; unmatched bases: 6. The DNA of the CDR3 is TGTGCCAGCAGTCGTGACAGGGGTGCCTACGAGCAGTACTTC. Its protein is CASSRDRGAYEQYF.

The gene calls are TRBV12-2 and TRBJ2-3; the tabulated D call, TRBD2, remains unverified against the DNA. TRBV12-2 is designated a pseudogene. The CDR3 has 12 amino acids. This CDR3 is CASRTRSDTQYF. The CDR3 DNA is TGTGCAAGTCGCACTCGATCAGATACGCAGTATTTT.

V is TRBV5-4 and J is TRBJ2-3; 7 bases fit TRBD1. The CDR3 runs 13 residues. Germline V gives CDR1 SGHNT, CDR2 YYREEE (reference sequence). V dropped 6 bases and J dropped 4; count of bases not matched to a gene: 5. DNA of the CDR3: TGTGCCAGCAAAGGGGGCGCCGCAGATACGCAGTATTTT. The encoded protein is CASKGGAADTQYF.

This clone was found a few times. The genes are TRBV27 and TRBJ2-7, with D tentatively TRBD1 (6 bases). The CDR3 extends over 15 amino acids. V was trimmed by 2 bases and J by 2 bases, leaving 13 bases between them. Germline CDR1 reads MNHEY; CDR2 reads SMNVEV (reference sequence). The CDR3 coding sequence is TGTGCCAGCAGTTTACAGGCAGGGGAGACCTACGAGCAGTACTTC. Protein: CASSLQAGETYEQYF.

The V gene is TRBV18, the J gene TRBJ1-5; 10 positions agree with TRBD1. With 3 bases clipped from V and 12 bases from J, the junction kept 11 bases outside the gene matches. CDR3 length equals 15 residues. In germline, CDR1 is KGHSH, CDR2 LQKENI. The CDR3 nucleotides read TGTGCCAGCTCACCTGACAGGGGGCCCCGCGGGCTCCAGCATTTT. Protein product: CASSPDRGPRGLQHF.

The chain uses TRBV14 and TRBJ2-1; 9 bases agree with TRBD2. Losses at the gene ends were 3 bases for V and 2 bases for J; bases not matched to a gene: 5. The CDR3 loop spans 16 amino acids. From germline, CDR1 is SGHDN and CDR2 FVKESK. Here the CDR3 DNA reads TGTGCCAGCAGCCATTTAGCGGGAGCGCCCTACAATGAGCAGTTCTTC. Translating it yields CASSHLAGAPYNEQFF.

This clone was seen only a few times. The chain joins TRBV28 to TRBJ1-2; 9 bases line up with TRBD1. The CDR3 runs 14 residues. Germline CDR1 MDHEN, CDR2 SYDVKM. V dropped 2 bases and J dropped 8; count of bases not matched to a gene: 6. CDR3 loop: CASSLSTGGGGYTF. The CDR3 bases are TGTGCCAGCAGTTTAAGTACAGGGGGCGGAGGCTACACCTTC.

This clone occurred a few times. This chain connects TRBV18 to TRBJ1-3; D is unclear. The CDR3 is made up of 16 amino acids. The germline CDR1 and CDR2 sequences are KGHSH and LQKENI. Deletions cut 6 bases from V and 2 bases from J, with 17 bases between. CDR3 amino acids: CASSQSETLTGNTIYF. Here the CDR3 DNA reads TGTGCCAGCTCCCAAAGCGAAACTCTAACTGGAAACACCATATATTTT.

The CDR3 here is CASKLADSSYNEQFF. CDR3 sequence (DNA): TGTGCCAGCAAACTAGCGGATAGCTCCTACAATGAGCAGTTCTTC. V is TRBV2 and J is TRBJ2-1; 8 bases are shared with TRBD2. Germline V gene sequence: CDR1 SNHLY, CDR2 FYNNEI. V was clipped by 7 bases and J by 0 bases; unmatched bases: 5. The CDR3 totals 15 residues.

The chain combines TRBV29-1 with TRBJ2-5, with D maybe TRBD2 (6 bases). V was cut by 3 bases and J by 5 bases, with 10 bases left in between. This CDR3 spans 12 amino acids. Per germline, CDR1 SQVTM and CDR2 ANQGSEA. For the CDR3, the DNA is TGCAGCGTTGATGCGGGGCCCGAGACCCAGTACTTC. It codes for CSVDAGPETQYF. The variable domain in full, with the rest retrieved from reference TRBV29-1 and TRBJ2-5, is SAVISQKPSRDICQRGTSLTIQCQVDSQVTMMFWYRQQPGQSLTLIATANQGSEATYESGFVIDKFPISRPNLTFSTLTVSNMSPEDSSIYLCSVDAGPETQYFGPGTRLLVL.

The genes are TRBV30 and TRBJ2-1; TRBD2 aligns across 12 bases. This CDR3 is built from 15 residues. Germline V lookup: CDR1 GTSNPN, CDR2 SVGIG (reference sequence). Germline trimming cut 1 base from V and 4 bases from J; bases unmatched to any gene: 2. The CDR3 DNA follows: TGTGCCTGGAGTGCTGGGACTAGCGGGTACAATGAGCAGTTCTTC. Encoded protein: CAWSAGTSGYNEQFF.

This clone has more than one count but fewer than ten. This chain connects TRBV19 to TRBJ2-1; 10 nucleotides agree with TRBD1. V was pared by 4 bases and J by 7 bases, with 10 bases of the junction left unmatched. Germline V gene lookup returns CDR1 LNHDA and CDR2 SQIVND (reference sequence). CDR3 length equals 16 residues. The CDR3 nucleotides are TGTGCCAGTAGTAAGGACTCCGGACAGGGGGAAAATGAGCAGTTCTTC. This gives the protein CASSKDSGQGENEQFF.

The CDR3 DNA sequence: TGTGCCAGCATAAGAGGGACAGTCTATTACAATGAGCAGTTCTTC. It codes for CASIRGTVYYNEQFF. The chain carries TRBV28 and TRBJ2-1; 7 bases agree with TRBD1. V shed 7 bases and J 4 bases; nucleotides not matched to a gene: 10. CDR1 is MDHEN, CDR2 SYDVKM, per germline. The CDR3 loop spans 15 amino acids.

This clone came up a few times. The chain employs TRBV6-6 and TRBJ2-7, with TRBD1 identical over 11 bases. The J segment lost 3 bases and the V segment lost 0 bases, leaving 4 bases of the junction unmatched. The CDR3 covers 16 residues. CDR1 MNHNY and CDR2 SVGAGI come from the germline V gene (reference sequence). In DNA form, the CDR3 reads TGTGCCAGCAGTTACTCGCAGGGACAGGGGGTCTACGAGCAGTACTTC. Amino acid sequence: CASSYSQGQGVYEQYF.

The DNA for the CDR3 is TGTGCCAGCACATCGACTAGCGGGAGTGGGACAGATACGCAGTATTTT. This gives the protein CASTSTSGSGTDTQYF. This chain uses TRBV18 with TRBJ2-3; 12 bases map to TRBD2. The V segment lost 8 bases and the J segment 3 bases; nucleotides outside the gene matches: 9. The CDR3 totals 16 residues. Germline lookup yields CDR1 KGHSH and CDR2 LQKENI.

The rearrangement links TRBV5-8 to TRBJ1-5; 8 nucleotides align to TRBD1. Trimming at V came to 1 base and at J to 1 base, leaving 10 bases not matched to a gene. The CDR3 extends over 18 amino acids. Germline V gene lookup returns CDR1 SGHTS and CDR2 YDEGEE. The DNA of the CDR3 is TGTGCCAGCAGCTTGTTACAGGGGGATTCGTTCAGCAATCAGCCCCAGCATTTT. Translating it yields CASSLLQGDSFSNQPQHF.

This sequence joins TRBV7-3 and TRBJ2-7; the match to TRBD2 covers 7 bases. Germline trimming cut 2 bases from V and 5 bases from J; bases unmatched to any gene: 9. CDR1 is SGHTA, CDR2 FQGTGA, per germline. The CDR3 runs 15 residues. In DNA form, the CDR3 reads TGTGCCAGCAGCTTATTCCGGACTAGTCGTGACGAGCAGTACTTC. This sequence encodes CASSLFRTSRDEQYF.

This clone came up a few times. The chain combines TRBV5-1 with TRBJ2-7; D not resolved. The CDR3 runs to 14 residues. Germline CDR1 and CDR2: SGHRS and YFSETQ. V was pared by 0 bases and J by 1 base, with 8 bases between. CDR3 DNA sequence: TGCGCCAGCAGCTTGGGCCCAGAATCCTACGAGCAGTACTTC. It codes for CASSLGPESYEQYF. Full variable domain (remainder filled in from reference TRBV5-1 and TRBJ2-7): KAGVTQTPRYLIKTRGQQVTLSCSPISGHRSVSWYQQTPGQGLQFLFEYFSETQRNKGNFPGRFSGRQFSNSRSEMNVSTLELGDSALYLCASSLGPESYEQYFGPGTRLTVT.

This clone was counted a few times. The rearrangement uses TRBV27 and TRBJ2-2; 7 positions match TRBD1. There are 17 residues in the CDR3. From germline, CDR1 is MNHEY and CDR2 SMNVEV (reference sequence). The V and J ends lost 4 bases and 4 bases, in that order; junction bases with no gene match: 12. The CDR3 is CASSSQGSVTITGELFF. CDR3 nucleotides: TGTGCCAGCAGTTCACAGGGGAGCGTCACAATCACCGGGGAGCTGTTTTTT.

The rearrangement joins TRBV28 to TRBJ2-7; 7 bases line up with TRBD2. V trimming: 3 bases; J trimming: 4 bases; junction bases outside the gene matches: 6. In germline, CDR1 is MDHEN, CDR2 SYDVKM. CDR3 size: 14 residues. CDR3 sequence: CASSLGPLAYEQYF. The CDR3 DNA reads as TGTGCCAGCAGTTTGGGCCCACTAGCGTACGAGCAGTACTTC.

This clone has only a few counts. The J gene is TRBJ2-4, the V gene TRBV2, with 8 bases fitting TRBD2. The CDR3 sequence is 14 residues long. Germline-derived CDR1 and CDR2 are SNHLY and FYNNEI. The V gene end was trimmed by 2 bases and the J gene end by 3 bases; junction bases not matched to a gene: 0. The CDR3 protein is CASSEREGKNIQYF. DNA of the CDR3: TGTGCCAGCAGTGAACGGGAGGGCAAAAACATTCAGTACTTC.

The V gene is TRBV15, the J gene TRBJ1-5; weak D call: TRBD1 (5 bases). The V gene's germline CDR1 is LNHNV and CDR2 YYDKDF (reference sequence). The CDR3 is 15 amino acids. V was clipped by 3 bases and J by 0 bases, with 9 bases between them. This chain's CDR3 is CATSRGGGSNQPQHF. CDR3 coding DNA: TGTGCCACCAGCAGGGGCGGGGGTAGCAATCAGCCCCAGCATTTT.

The V gene is TRBV19, the J gene TRBJ2-1; 8 positions agree with TRBD2. The CDR3 sequence is 13 residues long. In germline, CDR1 is LNHDA, CDR2 SQIVND (reference sequence). Trimming took 4 bases from V and 10 from J; bases not matched to a gene: 6. The CDR3 sequence is CASSTAGVGEQFF. Written as DNA, the CDR3 is TGTGCCAGTAGTACAGCGGGAGTCGGAGAGCAGTTCTTC.

The V gene is TRBV6-1, the J gene TRBJ2-5; D is uncertain. This CDR3 is 14 amino acids long. Germline V gene lookup returns CDR1 MNHNS and CDR2 SASEGT. Between the trimmed V and J ends, which lost 4 bases and 7 bases, there was a span of 16 bases. The CDR3 reads CASSAETSLGTQYF. For the CDR3, the DNA is TGTGCCAGCAGTGCGGAGACTTCCCTAGGGACCCAGTACTTC.